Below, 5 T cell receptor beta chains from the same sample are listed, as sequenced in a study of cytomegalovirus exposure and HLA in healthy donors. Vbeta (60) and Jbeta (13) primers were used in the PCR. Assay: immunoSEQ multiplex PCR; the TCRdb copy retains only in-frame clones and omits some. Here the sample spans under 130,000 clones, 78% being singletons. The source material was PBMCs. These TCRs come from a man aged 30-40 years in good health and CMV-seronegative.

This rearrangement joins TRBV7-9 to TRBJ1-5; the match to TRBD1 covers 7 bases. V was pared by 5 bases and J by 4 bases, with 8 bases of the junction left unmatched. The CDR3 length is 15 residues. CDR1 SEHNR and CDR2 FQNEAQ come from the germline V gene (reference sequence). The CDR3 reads CASSKTGTKNQPQHF. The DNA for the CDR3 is TGTGCCAGCAGCAAGACAGGGACGAAGAATCAGCCCCAGCATTTT.

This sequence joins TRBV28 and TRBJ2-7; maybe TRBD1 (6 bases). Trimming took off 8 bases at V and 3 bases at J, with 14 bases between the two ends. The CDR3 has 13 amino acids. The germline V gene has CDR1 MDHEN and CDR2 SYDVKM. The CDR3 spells CASAFGQSYEQYF. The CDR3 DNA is TGTGCCAGCGCCTTCGGACAGAGCTACGAGCAGTACTTC.

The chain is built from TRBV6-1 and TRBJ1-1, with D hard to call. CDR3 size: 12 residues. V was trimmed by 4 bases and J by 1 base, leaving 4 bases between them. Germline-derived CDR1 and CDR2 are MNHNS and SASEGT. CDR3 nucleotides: TGTGCCAGCAGTGGGAGGAACACTGAAGCTTTCTTT. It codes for CASSGRNTEAFF.

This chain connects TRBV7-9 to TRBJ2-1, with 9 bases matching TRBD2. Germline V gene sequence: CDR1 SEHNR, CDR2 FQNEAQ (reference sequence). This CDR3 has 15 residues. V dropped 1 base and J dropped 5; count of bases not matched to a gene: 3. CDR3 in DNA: TGTGCCAGCAGCTTAGTGCCTAGCGGGAACAATGAGCAGTTCTTC. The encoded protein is CASSLVPSGNNEQFF.

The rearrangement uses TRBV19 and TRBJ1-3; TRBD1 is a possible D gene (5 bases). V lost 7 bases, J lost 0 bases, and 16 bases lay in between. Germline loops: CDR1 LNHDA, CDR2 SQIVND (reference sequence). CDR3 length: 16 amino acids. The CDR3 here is CASTIDAGDSGNTIYF. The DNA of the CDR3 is TGTGCCAGTACAATAGACGCGGGGGACTCTGGAAACACCATATATTTT.